This T cell receptor (beta chain) was sequenced for a study of cytotoxic CD8 clonotypes in ibrutinib-treated CLL. Overall study results and limits: Public clonotypes were seen rarely and were contracted or stable on treatment.

Of note for this clone: Its antigen is unidentified.

About 2.2 micrograms of genomic DNA (from cryopreserved PBMCs) were used for TCR beta libraries. Generated by immunoSEQ multiplex PCR, the TCRdb table keeps only in-frame clones and is missing some. In the table there are almost 45,000 clones, 60% to 75% of which are singletons. V dropped 7 bases and J dropped 2 bases, with 17 bases sitting between them. This CDR3 spans 15 amino acids. Germline loops: CDR1 SQVTM, CDR2 ANQGSEA. The clonotype was recovered from a human donor with chronic lymphocytic leukemia. Source: PBMCs, taken after 12 months of ibrutinib treatment. The chain has TRBV29-1 and TRBJ1-4, with D perhaps TRBD1 (6 bases). The DNA for the CDR3 is TGCAGCGCCAGCAGGGGATTTGCTACTAATGAAAAACTGTTTTTT. As protein: CSASRGFATNEKLFF. Drawing the rest from reference TRBV29-1 and TRBJ1-4, the complete variable domain is SAVISQKPSRDICQRGTSLTIQCQVDSQVTMMFWYRQQPGQSLTLIATANQGSEATYESGFVIDKFPISRPNLTFSTLTVSNMSPEDSSIYLCSASRGFATNEKLFFGSGTQLSVL.